The entry below gives a single TCR beta chain sequence along with its context. This receptor's antigen is unknown. No base quality information exists; no much larger clone differs at one position. The CD4+CD25-CD294- flow-through remaining after CD25, CD56 and CD294 bead selections was collected as Th1 cells. Miltenyi superparamagnetic beads coated with subset-specific monoclonal antibodies were used for isolation of the T cell subsets. Peripheral blood was used as the source from which all T cell populations were isolated. Mononuclear cells were obtained from whole blood by Ficoll separation, and monocytes were then depleted with anti-CD14 microbeads. The isolated cell populations were resuspended in RNAprotect reagent immediately. Libraries were constructed by multiplex PCR. Sequencing used a 454 GS FLX. Semiquantitative ARM-PCR was used to amplify the TCR alpha and beta CDR3 regions from mRNA. In ARM-PCR, tagged nested gene-specific primers were used first, and communal superprimers then performed exponential amplification. Before the second amplification round was performed on first-round PCR products, the nested primers were removed by exonuclease. Sequencing of the amplicons was performed on the 454 platform, which allows millions of DNA fragments to be sequenced rapidly without cloning bias. A read counted as effective if the read could be mapped to both V and J germline segments. As for how the authors treated the data: IRmap, which uses pyromap, a Smith-Waterman modification adapted to 454 sequencing errors, was used to assign reads to germline V, D and J segments. To filter D-beta assignments, cutoffs were set at the 99th percentile of the alignment scores obtained from simulated random sequences. CDR3 was defined as the amino acids between the conserved V-segment Y[YFLI]C motif and the J-segment [FW]GXGT motif. Repertoire diversity was estimated with a compound Poisson process model previously applied to large-scale EST data. A procedure for detecting cross-contamination was used to argue that the shared CDR3s did not come from sample contamination. TCRdb redid the processing of the public reads, applying fastp at Q25 and MiXCR, and retained in-frame beta chains. Rows matching on CDR3 protein sequence are summarized as one entry with the most common DNA and genes. TCRdb, rather than the study authors, made the V and J calls. This sample comprises 10,000 to 15,000 distinct CDR3 sequences, roughly 62% of them detected only once. The leading ten clones occupy 25% to 30% of the sample.

Trimming takes 0 bases off V and 6 bases off J; junction bases not matched to a gene: 5. Including the terminal cysteine and phenylalanine, the CDR3 comprises 15 residues. Only the CDR3 portion is preserved as DNA: 45 bases, with reading frame beginning at the first base. CDR1 and CDR2 are read off the germline V gene (reference sequence) as LNHDA and SQIVND. The sample originates from a study of relationships among human T cell subsets (dated by TCRdb to the early 2010s). With respect to the entire study: The study sequenced eight distinct T cell populations from blood: pan T, CD8 cytotoxic, regulatory, Th1, Th2, naive plus transitional, activated and memory cells.

The full study reports these points: The considerable overlap in CDR3s among Th1, Th2 and regulatory T cells was taken as suggesting that cell fate choices are stochastic. The bead-based sorting was unable to rule out the presence of a CD4+CD8+ double-positive population. V, D and J usage, CDR3 length and N-nucleotide additions showed no statistically significant differences among the seven subsets. Over 60% of CD8+ cytotoxic sequences were found to belong to clones with over 100 reads, whereas few such clones were observed in the regulatory and Th2 subsets.

The sequence came from a man between 35 and 55 years old in good health. Sequencing was performed on CD4+ Th1 cells sorted from blood. The cell subset or site label here, explained by the study, means: CD4+CD25-CD294- T helper 1 cells. This chain joins TRBV19 to TRBJ1-2; 9 junctional bases match TRBD1. The CDR3 corresponds to CASSIDRDRGNGYTF. The nucleotide sequence reads TGTGCCAGTAGTATAGATCGCGACAGGGGGAATGGCTACACCTTC.